Sequencing of this T cell receptor (beta chain) was carried out in a study of cytomegalovirus exposure and HLA in healthy donors. Study-wide background: Early release data held around 80 million unique TCRs from HLA-typed donors. Broader study findings: Later analysis demonstrated an association between a missense DCLRE1C variant and TCR beta V- and J-gene trimming. Analysis performed later showed TCR beta chains linked to HLA being more clonally expanded than equally common others.

As for this clone: The antigen remains undetermined.

V lost 5 bases and J 4 bases, leaving 21 bases between the germline ends. CDR1 is SEHNR, CDR2 FQNEAQ, per germline (reference sequence). This CDR3 is 16 amino acids long. The PCR employed 60 Vbeta primers together with 13 Jbeta primers. Assay used: immunoSEQ multiplex PCR; TCRdb lists only in-frame clones, some missing. This table has roughly 120,000 clones, 60% to 85% appearing once. Healthy people donating bone marrow made up the donors. Material: PBMCs. The chain carries TRBV7-9 and TRBJ2-7; the D gene is possibly TRBD2 (5 bases). The receptor was derived from a woman in her thirties or forties in good health and CMV-seropositive. The CDR3 reads CASSPNLGGGKYEQYF. CDR3 nucleotide sequence: TGTGCCAGCAGCCCAAACCTAGGAGGTGGGAAGTACGAGCAGTACTTC.